This record covers a single T cell receptor (beta chain). No antigen is known for it. No per-base quality is available; no much larger clone lies one base away. CDR1 and CDR2, per the germline V gene, are WSHSY and SAAADI. The CDR3 spans 13 residues, from the cysteine through the phenylalanine. This entry keeps only the CDR3 DNA: 39 bases, framed from base 1. The V and J ends are trimmed by 4 bases and 1 base, leaving 7 bases between them. The cohort comprised around 690 healthy bone marrow donors. At the time of sampling, all cohort members were nominally healthy, though unrecorded immune exposures were likely present. The donor was CMV seronegative and belonged to the group of 352 seronegative cohort members. Every donor gave a peripheral blood sample, and the peripheral blood mononuclear cells from that sample were used for TCR beta sequencing. The Qiagen DNeasy Blood Extraction Kit was used to extract genomic DNA from the blood cell samples.

This sample is drawn from a study of cytomegalovirus exposure and HLA in healthy donors (TCRdb year 2017). For context, the study as a whole: An earlier analysis of approximately 550 of the donors reported 250 to 300 Gb of sequence data and 100 million to 140 million unique TCR beta sequences from 150 million to 200 million T cells. An early release covering around 630 HLA-typed donors comprised about 320 gigabases of sequencing data and approximately 80 million unique TCR sequences. Of the approximately 370 genotyped donors, less than 90% were placed in the genetic ancestry cluster associated with self-reported Caucasian donors. The aim of the study was to test whether cataloging public T cell receptors could identify signatures of past pathogen exposure. Using immunosequencing, the study profiled T cell repertoires from 666 subjects and related those repertoires to cytomegalovirus serostatus. A separate validation cohort of 100 to 150 different subjects was used in addition to the approximately 700-subject first cohort. High-throughput TCR immunosequencing, statistical association of individual TCRs with disease status, and machine learning were combined to predict cytomegalovirus infection status. A later analysis re-analyzed previously published TCR beta repertoires from 500 to 700 donors and added high-resolution HLA genotyping to study TCR occurrence patterns. The later analysis used no new phenotypic data to find candidate immune exposures, relying instead on TCR beta sequences and their occurrence across donors. An earlier analysis of about 600 of the donors used high-throughput TCR beta sequencing to judge whether each TCR beta V gene segment behaved as functional or pseudogenic. Donor age, sex, ethnicity and CMV serostatus were collected together with the repertoire data. In a later genetic analysis, genome-wide SNP genotypes for about three fifths of the roughly 670 donors were used, and that subset was treated as a discovery cohort. All discovery cohort repertoires had been generated on a single sequencing platform. Class I and class II HLA loci were covered by the typing at four-digit resolution. Typing coverage varied by locus: about 620-630 donors for A, B, C, DRB1 and DQB1; roughly 520 for DQA1; more than 600 for DPA1; under 490 for DPB1. A few DR-DQ haplotypes were treated as single units for association and clustering because of strong linkage in the cohort. On average, around 240,000 unique TCR beta nucleotide sequences were sequenced per donor among several hundred genotyped donors of the cohort, with 15% to 20% of those sequences being non-productive. Study-level results and caveats: Sequencing depth was assumed to be roughly uniform across donors in the presence/absence analyses, though that assumption may not hold. In the study, 150 to 200 TCR beta chains were listed as associated with cytomegalovirus. Because some donors lacked HLA typing at each locus, the association tests relied only on the typed subset. The 87-base-pair reads could not distinguish some IMGT-functional V segments, including TRBV6-2 and TRBV6-3, so those segments were excluded. Correlated functional status among segregating V segments might reflect linkage disequilibrium, but an unknown experimental factor could not be ruled out. The classifier was reported to diagnose cytomegalovirus status with high specificity and sensitivity in both the original cohort and the validation cohort. According to the authors, the approach could potentially be generalized to other disease states and immunological phenotypes. This cohort had only TCR beta chains sequenced, and the lack of alpha or paired-chain data limited which features could be detected. Strong co-occurrence of HLA alleles, especially DR and DQ, made assigning TCR associations to individual alleles difficult. A later genetic analysis reported fewer N-insertions in productive TCRs among donors in an Asian-associated ancestry cluster than the approximately 700-donor mean. Across donors, most TCR sequences were observed very rarely, whereas some public TCRs were present in many individuals. Immune exposure information for the cohort was limited to CMV serostatus. According to a later analysis, TCR association rates differed among HLA loci, with DRB1 alleles showing the most associated TCRs and HLA-C alleles showing the fewest. In a later genetic analysis, a missense DCLRE1C variant was associated with V-gene and J-gene trimming of TCR beta chains, and the association was replicated in an independent cohort. About 17 rarely observed V segments, including chromosome 9 orphons, were excluded from the earlier analysis of about 600 of the donors because counts were too low. According to a later analysis, parvovirus B19, influenza, CMV and Epstein-Barr virus appeared linked to several top co-occurrence clusters. Compared with equally common non-associated chains, HLA-associated TCR beta chains in a later analysis were more clonally expanded and had lower generation probabilities. Specific HLA alleles were associated with over 15,000 TCR beta sequences at a false discovery rate of 0.05 in a later analysis. In vitro tests confirmed that three of the cytomegalovirus-associated TCR beta chains recognize cytomegalovirus antigens. Most CMV-associated TCR beta chains appeared to be HLA-restricted in a later analysis, and the HLA associations seemed to be driven largely by CMV exposure. A further reported finding was that TCR beta sequences accurately predicted the HLA-A and HLA-B alleles for most subjects in the first cohort. A cluster of highly shared sequence variants was judged likely to be a technical artifact of the sequencing pipeline. In an earlier analysis of fewer than 750 of the donors, most TCR beta V segments were observed in productive rearrangements about 90% or about 30% of the time, broadly matching IMGT annotations.

The library was prepared using the immunoSEQ multiplex PCR assay. For the multiplex PCR, a mixture combining 60 forward primers for TCR Vbeta segments and 13 reverse primers for TCR Jbeta segments was used. A multiplex PCR assay on genomic DNA amplified the CDR3 region of rearranged TCR beta genes. On the Illumina HiSeq System, the amplified TCR beta libraries were sequenced as 87-base-pair reads. Turning to the authors' computational methods: In a later analysis, 77 million or so unique TCR beta chains were counted across the roughly 610 repertoires, and roughly 11 million of these chains were shared by at least two donors. Raw reads were error-corrected and collapsed into unique sequences by a nearest-neighbor algorithm in which closely related sequences were merged to remove PCR and sequencing errors. V, D and J gene segments were assigned by aligning CDR3 sequences to IMGT reference sequences. Each retained sequence needed at least a six-nucleotide match to both a V gene segment and a J gene segment. Rearrangements were called productive when the CDR3 lacked stop codons and stayed in frame with V and J; all others were non-productive. Following IMGT convention, CDR3 was defined as the stretch from the second conserved V-encoded cysteine to the conserved J-encoded phenylalanine. Sequences without an unambiguous match to a single V gene segment were excluded from the earlier analysis of about 640 of the donors. In an earlier analysis of more than 500 of the donors, a V segment was called functional when productive rearrangements were above 56.7%, and segregating when the standard deviation between donors exceeded 5%. A statistical classification framework was developed to diagnose cytomegalovirus status using the catalog of TCR beta chain sequences. In a later analysis, V and J genes were assigned by comparing TCR nucleotide sequences against IMGT/GENE-DB human TR gene sequences. A later analysis assigned CDR3 sequences and most-parsimonious VDJ recombination scenarios with the TCRdist pipeline. In a later analysis, every TCR beta chain was defined by the combination of its CDR3 amino acid sequence and its V-gene family, and reads without a unique V-gene family were dropped. As a way to deal with suspected cross-contamination and a sequencing artifact, a later analysis dropped 500 to 700 nucleotide sequences that were highly shared and had low generation probability. A later analysis calculated a clonal expansion index for each public chain from normalized within-repertoire ranks of inferred template counts. In a later analysis, generation probabilities were computed with a VDJ recombination model fitted to out-of-frame rearrangements, and the resulting probabilities were checked against IGoR. In a later analysis, TCR-TCR, TCR-HLA and TCR-CMV co-occurrence was scored with hypergeometric tests, and a repertoire-size bias correction was applied to TCR pairs. In a later analysis, false discovery rates were estimated by permuting HLA or CMV assignments 20 times. A later analysis grouped co-occurring TCRs with DBSCAN, adding TCRdist sequence similarity when clustering within HLA-allele-positive subsets. Co-occurrence clustering excluded repertoires with fewer than 30,000 or more than 120,000 public chains, plus five with anomalous nucleotide sharing. TCRdb re-hosts the immuneACCESS table, in-frame sequences only. Its copies lack some clones; in the studies checked, an unresolved V gene accounts for under half of them, and the cause for the rest is not known. V and J calls plus clone size are reproduced from that table; the DNA served to infer D and trimming. Here the sample has 140,000 or so clones; 80% occur a single time. Around 4.3% of the sample belongs to the ten largest clones.

The rearrangement combines TRBV10-2 with TRBJ1-2; the D gene is unclear. The receptor's source is a man in his forties or fifties in good health and CMV-seronegative. The specimen was PBMCs. The CDR3: CASSGELNYGYTF. Here is the DNA: TGCGCCAGCAGTGGGGAGCTTAACTATGGCTACACCTTC.